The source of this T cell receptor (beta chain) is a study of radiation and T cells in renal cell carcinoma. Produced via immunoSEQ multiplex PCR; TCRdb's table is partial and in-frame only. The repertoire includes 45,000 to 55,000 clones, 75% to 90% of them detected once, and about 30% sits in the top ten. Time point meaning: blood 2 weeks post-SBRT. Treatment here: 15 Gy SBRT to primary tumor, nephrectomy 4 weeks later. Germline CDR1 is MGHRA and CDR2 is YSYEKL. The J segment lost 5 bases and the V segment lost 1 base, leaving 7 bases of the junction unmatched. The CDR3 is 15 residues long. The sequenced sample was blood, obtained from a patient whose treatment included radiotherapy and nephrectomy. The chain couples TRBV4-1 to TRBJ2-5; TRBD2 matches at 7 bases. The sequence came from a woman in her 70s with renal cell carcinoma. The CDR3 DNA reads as TGCGCCAGCAGCCAAGTGGGAGGGCCAGAGGAGACCCAGTACTTC. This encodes CASSQVGGPEETQYF.